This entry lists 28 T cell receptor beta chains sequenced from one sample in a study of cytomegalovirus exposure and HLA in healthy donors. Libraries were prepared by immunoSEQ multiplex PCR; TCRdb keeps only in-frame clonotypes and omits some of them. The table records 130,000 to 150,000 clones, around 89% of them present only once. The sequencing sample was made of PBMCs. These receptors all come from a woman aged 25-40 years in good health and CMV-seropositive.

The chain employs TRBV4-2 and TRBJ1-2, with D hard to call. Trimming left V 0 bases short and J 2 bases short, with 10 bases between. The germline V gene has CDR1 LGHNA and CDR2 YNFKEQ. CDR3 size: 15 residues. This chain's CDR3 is CASSQDIRGNYGYTF. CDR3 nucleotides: TGTGCCAGCAGCCAAGATATTAGAGGGAACTATGGCTACACCTTC.

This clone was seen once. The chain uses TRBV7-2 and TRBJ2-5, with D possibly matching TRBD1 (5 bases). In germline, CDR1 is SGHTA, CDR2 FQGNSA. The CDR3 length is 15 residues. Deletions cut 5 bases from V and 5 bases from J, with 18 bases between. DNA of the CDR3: TGTGCCAGCAGCCAATATGGCAGGAAGGGGGAGACCCAGTACTTC. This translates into CASSQYGRKGETQYF.

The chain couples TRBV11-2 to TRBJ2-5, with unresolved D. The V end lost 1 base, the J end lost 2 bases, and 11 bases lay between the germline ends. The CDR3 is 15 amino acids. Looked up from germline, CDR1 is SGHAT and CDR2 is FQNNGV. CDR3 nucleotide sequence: TGTGCCAGCAGCTTAGGTTCGCAGTCTCAAGAGACCCAGTACTTC. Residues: CASSLGSQSQETQYF.

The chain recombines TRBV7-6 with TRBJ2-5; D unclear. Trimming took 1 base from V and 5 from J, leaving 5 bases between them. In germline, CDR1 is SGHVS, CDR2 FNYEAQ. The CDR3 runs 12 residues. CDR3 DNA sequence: TGTGCCAGCAGCTTAGAACGGGAGACCCAGTACTTC. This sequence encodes CASSLERETQYF.

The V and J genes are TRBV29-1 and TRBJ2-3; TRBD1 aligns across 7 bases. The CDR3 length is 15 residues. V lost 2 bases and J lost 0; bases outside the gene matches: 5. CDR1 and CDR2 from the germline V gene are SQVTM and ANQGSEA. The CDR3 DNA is TGCAGCGTTGAACCGCCCAGGGGGAGCACAGATACGCAGTATTTT. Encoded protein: CSVEPPRGSTDTQYF.

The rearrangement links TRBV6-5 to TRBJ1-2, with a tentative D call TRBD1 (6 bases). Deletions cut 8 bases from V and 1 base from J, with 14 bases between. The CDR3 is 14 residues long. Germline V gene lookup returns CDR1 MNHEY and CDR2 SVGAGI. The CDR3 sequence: CASARGQINYGYTF. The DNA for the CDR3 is TGTGCCAGCGCCAGAGGACAGATTAACTATGGCTACACCTTC.

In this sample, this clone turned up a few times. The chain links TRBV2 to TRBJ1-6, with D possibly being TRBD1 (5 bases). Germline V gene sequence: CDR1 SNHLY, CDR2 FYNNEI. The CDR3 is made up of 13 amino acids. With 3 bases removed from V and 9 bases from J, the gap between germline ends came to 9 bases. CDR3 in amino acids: CASSEQGSSPLHF. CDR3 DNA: TGTGCCAGCAGTGAGCAGGGAAGTTCACCCCTCCACTTT.

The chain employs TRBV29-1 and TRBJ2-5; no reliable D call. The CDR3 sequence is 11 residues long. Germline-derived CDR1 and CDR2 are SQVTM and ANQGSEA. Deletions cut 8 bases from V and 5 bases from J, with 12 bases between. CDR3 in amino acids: CSSVWRETQYF. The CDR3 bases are TGCAGCTCGGTCTGGCGGGAGACCCAGTACTTC.

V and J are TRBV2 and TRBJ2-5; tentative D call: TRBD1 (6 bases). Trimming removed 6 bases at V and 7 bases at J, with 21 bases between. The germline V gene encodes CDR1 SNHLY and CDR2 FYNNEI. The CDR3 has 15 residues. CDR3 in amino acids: CASRAMTGGVGTQYF. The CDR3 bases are TGTGCCAGCAGAGCGATGACAGGTGGAGTCGGGACCCAGTACTTC.

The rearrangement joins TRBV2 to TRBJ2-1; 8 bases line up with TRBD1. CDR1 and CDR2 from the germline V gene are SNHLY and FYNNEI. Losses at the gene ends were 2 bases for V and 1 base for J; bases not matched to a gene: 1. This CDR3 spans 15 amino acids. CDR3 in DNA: TGTGCCAGCAGTGAACAGGGGGCTTCCTACAATGAGCAGTTCTTC. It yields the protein CASSEQGASYNEQFF.

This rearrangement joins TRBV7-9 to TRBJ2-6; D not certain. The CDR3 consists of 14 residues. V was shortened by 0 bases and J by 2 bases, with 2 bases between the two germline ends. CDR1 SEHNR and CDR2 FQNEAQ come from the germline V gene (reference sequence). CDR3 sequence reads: CASSLAAGANVLTF. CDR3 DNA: TGTGCCAGCAGCTTAGCCGCTGGGGCCAACGTCCTGACTTTC.

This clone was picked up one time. The CDR3, as DNA: TGTGCCAGCAGCCCCAGTCAGGGGGCGCGGGAGCAGTACTTC. This codes for CASSPSQGAREQYF. The V and J genes are TRBV7-6 and TRBJ2-7; 8 bases align to TRBD1. V was clipped by 5 bases and J by 7 bases; unmatched bases: 10. The CDR3 length is 14 residues. The germline gives CDR1 SGHVS, CDR2 FNYEAQ.

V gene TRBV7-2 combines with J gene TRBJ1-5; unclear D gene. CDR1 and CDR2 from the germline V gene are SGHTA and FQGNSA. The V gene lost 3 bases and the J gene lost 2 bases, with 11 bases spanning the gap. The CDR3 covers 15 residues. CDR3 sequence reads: CASSFGAWGNQPQHF. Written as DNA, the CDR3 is TGTGCCAGCAGCTTTGGAGCATGGGGCAATCAGCCCCAGCATTTT.

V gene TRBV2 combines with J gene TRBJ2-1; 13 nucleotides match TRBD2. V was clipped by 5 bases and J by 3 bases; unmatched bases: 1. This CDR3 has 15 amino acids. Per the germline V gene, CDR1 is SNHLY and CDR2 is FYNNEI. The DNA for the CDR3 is TGTGCCAGCAGTCGACTAGCGGGAGGCTACAATGAGCAGTTCTTC. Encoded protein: CASSRLAGGYNEQFF. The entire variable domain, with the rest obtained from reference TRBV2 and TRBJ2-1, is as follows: EPEVTQTPSHQVTQMGQEVILRCVPISNHLYFYWYRQILGQKVEFLVSFYNNEISEKSEIFDDQFSVERPDGSNFTLKIRSTKLEDSAMYFCASSRLAGGYNEQFFGPGTRLTVL.

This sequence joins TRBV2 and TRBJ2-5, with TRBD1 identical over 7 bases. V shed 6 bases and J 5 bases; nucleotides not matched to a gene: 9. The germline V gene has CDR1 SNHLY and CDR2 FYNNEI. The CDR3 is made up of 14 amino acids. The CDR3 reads CASSVDRAGETQYF. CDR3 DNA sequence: TGTGCCAGCAGCGTCGACAGGGCTGGGGAGACCCAGTACTTC.

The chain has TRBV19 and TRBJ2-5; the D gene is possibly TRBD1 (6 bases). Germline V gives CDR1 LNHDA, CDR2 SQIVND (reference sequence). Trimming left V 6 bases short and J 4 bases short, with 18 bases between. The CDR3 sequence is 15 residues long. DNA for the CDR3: TGTGCCAGTAGAGTTTCTGGGGGCAGGCCAGAGACCCAGTACTTC. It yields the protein CASRVSGGRPETQYF.

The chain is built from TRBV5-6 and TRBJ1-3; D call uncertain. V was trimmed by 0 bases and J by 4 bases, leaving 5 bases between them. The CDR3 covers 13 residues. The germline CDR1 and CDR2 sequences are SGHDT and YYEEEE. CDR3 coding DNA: TGTGCCAGCAGCTTGGATATAGGAAACACCATATATTTT. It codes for CASSLDIGNTIYF.

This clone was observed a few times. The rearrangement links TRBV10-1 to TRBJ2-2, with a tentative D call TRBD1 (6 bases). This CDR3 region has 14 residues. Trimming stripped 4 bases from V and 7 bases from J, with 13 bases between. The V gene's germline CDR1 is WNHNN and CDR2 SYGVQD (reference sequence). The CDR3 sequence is CASSAGGSDGELFF. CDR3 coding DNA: TGCGCCAGCAGTGCTGGGGGCTCTGACGGGGAGCTGTTTTTT.

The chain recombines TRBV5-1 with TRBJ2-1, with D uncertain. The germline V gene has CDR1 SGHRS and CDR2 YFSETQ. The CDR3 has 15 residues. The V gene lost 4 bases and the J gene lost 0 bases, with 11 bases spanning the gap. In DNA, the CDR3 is TGCGCCAGCAGCCTCAGGTCTAACTCCTACAATGAGCAGTTCTTC. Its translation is CASSLRSNSYNEQFF.

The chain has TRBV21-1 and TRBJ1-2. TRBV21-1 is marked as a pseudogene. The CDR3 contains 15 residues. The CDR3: CASSKAPRRNYGYTF. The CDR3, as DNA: TGTGCCAGCAGCAAAGCCCCTCGCCGGAACTATGGCTACACCTTC.

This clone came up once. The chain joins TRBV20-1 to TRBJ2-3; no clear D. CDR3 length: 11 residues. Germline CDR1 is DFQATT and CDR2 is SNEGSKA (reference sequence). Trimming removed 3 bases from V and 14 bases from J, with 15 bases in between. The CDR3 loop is CSASGVVSRYF. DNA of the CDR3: TGCAGTGCTAGTGGAGTAGTTTCCCGGTATTTT.

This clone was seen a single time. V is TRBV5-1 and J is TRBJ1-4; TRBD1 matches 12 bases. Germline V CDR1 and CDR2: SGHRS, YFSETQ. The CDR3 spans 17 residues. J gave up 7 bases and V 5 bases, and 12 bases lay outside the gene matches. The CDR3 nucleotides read TGCGCCAGCAGACCTCCGGGACAGGGGGCTGTGGCTGAAAAACTGTTTTTT. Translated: CASRPPGQGAVAEKLFF. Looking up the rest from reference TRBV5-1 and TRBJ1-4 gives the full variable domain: KAGVTQTPRYLIKTRGQQVTLSCSPISGHRSVSWYQQTPGQGLQFLFEYFSETQRNKGNFPGRFSGRQFSNSRSEMNVSTLELGDSALYLCASRPPGQGAVAEKLFFGSGTQLSVL.

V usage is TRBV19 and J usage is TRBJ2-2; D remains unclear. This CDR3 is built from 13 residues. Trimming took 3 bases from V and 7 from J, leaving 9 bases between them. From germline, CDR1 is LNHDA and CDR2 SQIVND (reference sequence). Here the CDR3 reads CASSISPFGELFF. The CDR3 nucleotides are TGTGCCAGTAGTATCTCCCCGTTCGGGGAGCTGTTTTTT.

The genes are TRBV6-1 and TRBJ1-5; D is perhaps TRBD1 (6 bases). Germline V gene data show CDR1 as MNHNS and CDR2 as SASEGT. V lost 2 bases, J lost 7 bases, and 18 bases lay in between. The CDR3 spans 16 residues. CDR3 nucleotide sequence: TGTGCCAGCAGTGAATGGCCCGCAGGGGAAGGCCAGCCCCAGCATTTT. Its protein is CASSEWPAGEGQPQHF.

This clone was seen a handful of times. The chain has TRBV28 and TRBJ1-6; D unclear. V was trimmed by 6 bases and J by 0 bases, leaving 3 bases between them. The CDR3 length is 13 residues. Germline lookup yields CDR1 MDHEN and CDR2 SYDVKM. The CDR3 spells CASSLSYNSPLHF. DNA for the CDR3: TGTGCCAGCAGCCTCTCCTATAATTCACCCCTCCACTTT.

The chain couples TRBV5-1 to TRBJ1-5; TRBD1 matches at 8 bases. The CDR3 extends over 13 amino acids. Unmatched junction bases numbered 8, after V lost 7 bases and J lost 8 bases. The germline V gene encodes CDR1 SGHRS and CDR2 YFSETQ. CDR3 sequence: CASLDRGREPQHF. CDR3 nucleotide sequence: TGCGCCAGCCTCGACAGGGGACGGGAGCCCCAGCATTTT.

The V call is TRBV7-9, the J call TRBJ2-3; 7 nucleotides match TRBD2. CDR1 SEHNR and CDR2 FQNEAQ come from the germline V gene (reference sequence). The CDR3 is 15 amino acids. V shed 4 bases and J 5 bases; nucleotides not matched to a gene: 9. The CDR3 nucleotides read TGTGCCAGCAGCTCCTCGGCGGGAGCGGTAGATACGCAGTATTTT. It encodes CASSSSAGAVDTQYF.

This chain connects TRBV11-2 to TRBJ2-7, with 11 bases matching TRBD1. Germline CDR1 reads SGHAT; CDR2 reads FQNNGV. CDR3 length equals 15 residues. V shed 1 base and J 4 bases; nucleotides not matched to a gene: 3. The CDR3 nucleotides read TGTGCCAGCAGCTTAGGGGGACAGGGGGAGTACGAGCAGTACTTC. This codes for CASSLGGQGEYEQYF.